These T cell receptor beta chains were read from a single sample in a study of Graves' ophthalmopathy and Graves' hyperthyroidism. A single record per CDR3 protein comes from TCRdb applying MiXCR to the multiplex PCR reads. The data contain 500,000 to 700,000 distinct CDR3 sequences, under 45% of them singletons. Sequenced sample: peripheral blood or thyroid tissue (not recorded which). Receptors originate from an adult man with Graves' hyperthyroidism. CDR3s include the opening cysteine and the closing phenylalanine or tryptophan. The order of the fields is J gene, D gene, clone size, V gene, CDR3 DNA, CDR3 protein. The D gene is left open where the match is weak. Not all rows give a size; the values are once, few, many and, for expanded clones, a class.

TRBJ2-7 | NA | NA | TRBV2 | TGTGCCAGCAGCCGGGATAATGCCTACGAGCAGTACTTC | CASSRDNAYEQYF
TRBJ1-1 | NA | many | TRBV24-1 | TGTGCCACCAGTGATCCCTTACACACTGAAGCTTTCTTT | CATSDPLHTEAFF
TRBJ2-2 | NA | NA | TRBV12-3/TRBV12-4 | TGTGCCAGCAGTTTAACGGTCTCCGGGGAGCTGTTTTTT | CASSLTVSGELFF
TRBJ2-7 | TRBD1 | NA | TRBV10-3 | TGTGCCATCGGTGGACAGGGAAACTACGAGCAGTACTTC | CAIGGQGNYEQYF
TRBJ2-7 | NA | few | TRBV2 | TGTGCCAGCAGTGGTGGGCTCGGCTACGAGCAGTACTTC | CASSGGLGYEQYF
TRBJ2-7 | TRBD2 | NA | TRBV29-1 | TGCAGCAGACATAGCGGGGGGCTCTCCTACGAGCAGTACTTC | CSRHSGGLSYEQYF
TRBJ1-2 | NA | few | TRBV3-1 | TGTGCCAGCAGCCGCGGGACACTCCGATGGGATGGCTACACCTTC | CASSRGTLRWDGYTF
TRBJ1-2 | NA | many | TRBV20-1 | TGCAGTGCTAGAGATCCCAGGGGTAGTAAAGGCTACACCTTC | CSARDPRGSKGYTF
TRBJ1-2 | NA | NA | TRBV9 | TGTGCCAGCAGCGTAGATGAGGGTGCCTATGGCTACACCTTC | CASSVDEGAYGYTF
TRBJ1-2 | NA | many | TRBV7-9 | TGTGCCAGCAGCGGGGAGGGTTATGGCTACACCTTC | CASSGEGYGYTF
TRBJ2-7 | NA | many | TRBV29-1 | TGCAGCGTTTCTGGACTTTCCTTCTCCTACGAGCAGTACTTC | CSVSGLSFSYEQYF
TRBJ1-1 | NA | NA | TRBV19 | TGTGCCAGTAGTACATATGGACAGAGACCGAACACCGAAGCTTTCTTT | CASSTYGQRPNTEAFF
TRBJ2-7 | NA | many | TRBV19 | TGTGCCAGTAGTACATCGGCGGGACCCCCCTACGAGCAGTACTTC | CASSTSAGPPYEQYF
TRBJ1-3 | NA | many | TRBV13 | TGTGCCAGCAGCAACGCTGGGGGTCTAGGAAACACCATATATTTT | CASSNAGGLGNTIYF
TRBJ2-3 | TRBD2 | NA | TRBV10-3 | TGTGCCATCAGTGAAGGGTTTGGACTAGCGGGGGCCAGCACAGATACGCAGTATTTT | CAISEGFGLAGASTDTQYF
TRBJ1-1 | TRBD1 | many | TRBV7-2 | TGTGCCAGCAGTTACGGGACAGGTATCCTTGGCACTGAAGCTTTCTTT | CASSYGTGILGTEAFF
TRBJ1-2 | TRBD1 | few | TRBV4-2 | TGTGCCAGCAGGGGCCCGGGACAGGGCGAAGGTGGCTACACCTTC | CASRGPGQGEGGYTF
TRBJ2-5 | TRBD2 | NA | TRBV10-3 | TGTGCCTTTCGGGAGGGCCGAGAAGAGACCCAGTACTTC | CAFREGREETQYF
TRBJ1-4 | NA | NA | TRBV7-8 | TGTGCCAGCAGCCTGTATAACATGAGGAATGAAAAACTGTTTTTT | CASSLYNMRNEKLFF
TRBJ1-2 | TRBD1 | NA | TRBV4-1 | TGCGCCAGCAGCCAACAGGGGGTGAAACATGGCTACACCTTC | CASSQQGVKHGYTF
TRBJ1-6 | NA | NA | TRBV20-1 | TGCAGTGCTAGTCCGCAGGCCTCCCTCCACTTT | CSASPQASLHF
TRBJ2-7 | NA | NA | TRBV29-1 | TGCAGTGGCGGCACCTACGAGCAGTACTTC | CSGGTYEQYF
TRBJ1-2 | NA | NA | TRBV29-1 | TGCAGCGTTGGGAGGATGACAGACACTAACTATGGCTACACCTTC | CSVGRMTDTNYGYTF
TRBJ2-7 | TRBD2 | NA | TRBV6-7 | TGTGCCAGCAGTGACTATAGCGGGAGCAGGGACGAGCAGTACTTC | CASSDYSGSRDEQYF
TRBJ1-6 | TRBD1 | NA | TRBV6-5 | TGTGCCGCAGGGGGCAGTAGGTCCTATAATTCACCCCTCCACTTT | CAAGGSRSYNSPLHF
TRBJ2-7 | TRBD2 | many | TRBV7-2 | TGTGCCAGCAGCCCACTAACTAGCGGGAGACACGACGAGCAGTACTTC | CASSPLTSGRHDEQYF
TRBJ2-7 | NA | many | TRBV15 | TGTGCCACCAGCCCTGCCGGGCCCATATACGAGCAGTACTTC | CATSPAGPIYEQYF
TRBJ2-5 | NA | NA | TRBV9 | TGTGCCAGCAGCGTAGTAGGGAGCGCCCAAGAGACCCAGTACTTC | CASSVVGSAQETQYF
TRBJ2-5 | NA | few | TRBV2 | TGTGCCAGCAGTGAGGGCCCTTTTTCTTACTTC | CASSEGPFSYF
TRBJ2-5 | TRBD2 | many | TRBV29-1 | TGCAGCGTGGGACTAGCGGGAGGGCCGGAGACCCAGTACTTC | CSVGLAGGPETQYF
TRBJ1-5 | TRBD1 | many | TRBV10-3 | TGTGCCAGCCAGCGGGACAGGGGGCCGGGGGGCAATCAGCCCCAGCATTTT | CASQRDRGPGGNQPQHF
TRBJ2-4 | NA | NA | TRBV7-8 | TGTGCCAGCAGCTCACCGGGACGAGAAAACATTCAGTACTTC | CASSSPGRENIQYF